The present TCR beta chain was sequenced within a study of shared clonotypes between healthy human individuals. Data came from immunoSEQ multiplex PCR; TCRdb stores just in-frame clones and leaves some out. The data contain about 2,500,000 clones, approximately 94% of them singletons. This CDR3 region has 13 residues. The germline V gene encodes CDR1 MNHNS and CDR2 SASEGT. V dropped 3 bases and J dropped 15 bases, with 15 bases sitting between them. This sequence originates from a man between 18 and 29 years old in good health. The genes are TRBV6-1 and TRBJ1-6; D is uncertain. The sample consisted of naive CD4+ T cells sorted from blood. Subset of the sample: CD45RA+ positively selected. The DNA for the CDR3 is TGTGCCAGCAGTGAGGGCCCCCTCCTTCTCCTCCACTTT. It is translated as CASSEGPLLLLHF.